The 14 T cell receptor beta chains listed next were all sequenced from one sample in a study of T cells in Graves' hyperthyroidism and ophthalmopathy. Amplification yielded TCR beta CDR3 regions, with RNA transcripts as the source. HTBI primers were the set used in a first-round RT-PCR of the TCR CDR3. One entry per CDR3 protein results from TCRdb running MiXCR on the multiplex PCR reads. Of hundreds of thousands of distinct CDR3 sequences in the sample, about 15% were seen once. The sequenced sample consisted of blood. The receptors shown here come from a woman aged 30 to 39 with Graves' hyperthyroidism.

The gene calls are TRBV5-4 and TRBJ2-5; D gene uncertain. Germline V gene sequence: CDR1 SGHNT, CDR2 YYREEE (reference sequence). This CDR3 is 15 amino acids long. Between the trimmed V and J ends, which lost 2 bases and 4 bases, there was a span of 15 bases. The CDR3 spells CASSLTRRMGETQYF. The CDR3 nucleotides read TGTGCCAGCAGCTTAACACGAAGAATGGGAGAGACCCAGTACTTC.

This clonotype was counted ten times or more. The chain carries TRBV12-3 or TRBV12-4 and TRBJ1-1, with TRBD1 identical over 8 bases. V was pared by 2 bases and J by 0 bases, with 8 bases of the junction left unmatched. CDR3 length: 17 amino acids. The chain's CDR3 is CASSLYLRGRMNTEAFF. The CDR3 DNA follows: TGTGCCAGCAGTTTATATCTCAGGGGGCGAATGAACACTGAAGCTTTCTTT.

This clonotype was seen a handful of times. For the CDR3, the DNA is TGTGCCAGTAGTATGGTGGCGAACGAGCAGTACTTC. Its translation is CASSMVANEQYF. The chain recombines TRBV19 with TRBJ2-7; D gene unclear. Trimming cost V 3 bases and J 5 bases, with 8 bases left between them. Per germline, CDR1 LNHDA and CDR2 SQIVND (reference sequence). The CDR3 extends over 12 amino acids.

There are many counts of this clonotype. CDR3 region: CASSPTERYGYTF. In DNA, the CDR3 is TGTGCCAGCAGCCCGACAGAGCGGTATGGCTACACCTTC. This chain joins TRBV2 and TRBJ1-2; D perhaps matches TRBD1 (5 bases). With 6 bases removed from V and 5 bases from J, the gap between germline ends came to 13 bases. The CDR3 consists of 13 residues. CDR1 is SNHLY, CDR2 FYNNEI, per germline.

At least ten counts were recorded for this clonotype. The chain joins TRBV12-3 or TRBV12-4 to TRBJ2-7; 9 nucleotides agree with TRBD2. This CDR3 spans 15 amino acids. V dropped 4 bases and J dropped 3; count of bases not matched to a gene: 7. The CDR3 loop reads CASSSPTSGNYEQYF. The DNA of the CDR3 is TGTGCCAGCAGTTCTCCGACTAGCGGAAACTACGAGCAGTACTTC.

This chain links TRBV6-9 with TRBJ2-4; D possibly uses TRBD1 or TRBD2 (5 bases each). V gave up 2 bases and J gave up 4 bases, with 15 bases separating them. Germline CDR1 reads MNHGY; CDR2 reads SVAAGI. The CDR3 is 16 amino acids. The CDR3 region is CASSYMGRDPKNIQYF. The DNA of the CDR3 is TGTGCCAGCAGTTATATGGGACGGGACCCGAAAAACATTCAGTACTTC.

The V gene is TRBV4-1, the J gene TRBJ1-5; D not resolved. The CDR3 spans 14 residues. The germline V gene encodes CDR1 MGHRA and CDR2 YSYEKL. V lost 6 bases and J lost 9, with 18 bases in between. The CDR3 sequence is CASSRLAVGSPQHF. The CDR3 coding sequence is TGCGCCAGCAGTCGATTGGCAGTGGGTTCGCCCCAGCATTTT.

The chain uses TRBV5-6 and TRBJ2-7, with D possibly being TRBD1 or TRBD2 (5 bases each). This CDR3 region has 15 residues. Looked up from germline, CDR1 is SGHDT and CDR2 is YYEEEE. V shed 4 bases and J shed 3 bases, with 17 bases lying between them. The CDR3 reads CASSIGGQGHYEQYF. CDR3 DNA: TGTGCCAGCAGCATCGGCGGGCAGGGCCACTACGAGCAGTACTTC.

V gene TRBV27 combines with J gene TRBJ1-1; D possibly corresponds to TRBD1 (5 bases). Per germline, CDR1 MNHEY and CDR2 SMNVEV (reference sequence). This CDR3 has 14 amino acids. Trimming took 6 bases from V and 1 from J, leaving 12 bases between them. CDR3 sequence reads: CASRPDGANTEAFF. The CDR3 DNA follows: TGTGCCAGCAGACCGGACGGGGCGAACACTGAAGCTTTCTTT.

This clonotype was seen a few times. The chain couples TRBV20-1 to TRBJ2-1, with TRBD2 matching over 10 bases. Germline V gene data show CDR1 as DFQATT and CDR2 as SNEGSKA (reference sequence). J was trimmed by 0 bases and V by 0 bases; bases with no gene match: 5. The CDR3 is 17 amino acids. The CDR3 DNA reads as TGCAGTGCTAGAGATTTTACTAGCGGGAACTCCTACAATGAGCAGTTCTTC. Residues: CSARDFTSGNSYNEQFF.

V usage is TRBV5-5 and J usage is TRBJ2-1; 10 bases map to TRBD2. With 5 bases clipped from V and 0 bases from J, the junction kept 8 bases outside the gene matches. CDR3 length equals 17 residues. Looked up from germline, CDR1 is SGHKS and CDR2 is YYEKEE (reference sequence). The CDR3 reads CASSPLLAGDSYNEQFF. The DNA of the CDR3 is TGTGCCAGCAGTCCCCTCCTAGCGGGGGACTCCTACAATGAGCAGTTCTTC.

This clonotype occurred many times. V and J are TRBV20-1 and TRBJ2-3; D unclear. V was shortened by 4 bases and J by 2 bases, with 19 bases between the two germline ends. Germline assignment: CDR1 DFQATT and CDR2 SNEGSKA (reference sequence). The CDR3 is 16 amino acids. CDR3 sequence reads: CSANRMDERYTDTQYF. As DNA, the CDR3 is TGCAGTGCTAATAGGATGGACGAGAGATACACAGATACGCAGTATTTT.

In this sample, this clonotype turned up many times. J is TRBJ2-7 and V is TRBV20-1, with TRBD2 matching over 10 bases. J lost 5 bases, V lost 7 bases, and 11 bases had no gene match. This CDR3 region has 14 residues. Per the germline V gene, CDR1 is DFQATT and CDR2 is SNEGSKA (reference sequence). CDR3 sequence (DNA): TGCAGTGTTCAACCGACTAGCGGGTCCAACGAGCAGTACTTC. Protein: CSVQPTSGSNEQYF.

This clonotype was seen many times. The rearrangement uses TRBV2 and TRBJ2-7, with TRBD1 matching over 8 bases. There are 16 residues in the CDR3. The trim removed 10 bases at V and 2 bases at J, leaving 16 bases unmatched. Looked up from germline, CDR1 is SNHLY and CDR2 is FYNNEI. Written as DNA, the CDR3 is TGTGCCACACTAGTTTTCTACAGGGGACAGGCCTACGAGCAGTACTTC. Amino acids: CATLVFYRGQAYEQYF.